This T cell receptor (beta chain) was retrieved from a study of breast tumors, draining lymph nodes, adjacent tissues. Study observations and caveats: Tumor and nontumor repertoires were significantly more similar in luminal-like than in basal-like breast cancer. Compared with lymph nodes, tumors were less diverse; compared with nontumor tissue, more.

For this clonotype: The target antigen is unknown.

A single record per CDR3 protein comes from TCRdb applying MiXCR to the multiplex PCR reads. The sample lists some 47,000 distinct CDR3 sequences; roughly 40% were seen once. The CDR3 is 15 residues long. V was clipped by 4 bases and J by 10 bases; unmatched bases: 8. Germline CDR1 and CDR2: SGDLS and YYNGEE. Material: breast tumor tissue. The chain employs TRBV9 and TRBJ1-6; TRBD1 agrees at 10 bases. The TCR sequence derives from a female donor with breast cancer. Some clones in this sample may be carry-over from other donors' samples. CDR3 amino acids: CASSLLDRGRSPLHF. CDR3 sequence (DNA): TGTGCCAGCAGCTTATTGGACAGGGGGAGATCACCCCTCCACTTT.